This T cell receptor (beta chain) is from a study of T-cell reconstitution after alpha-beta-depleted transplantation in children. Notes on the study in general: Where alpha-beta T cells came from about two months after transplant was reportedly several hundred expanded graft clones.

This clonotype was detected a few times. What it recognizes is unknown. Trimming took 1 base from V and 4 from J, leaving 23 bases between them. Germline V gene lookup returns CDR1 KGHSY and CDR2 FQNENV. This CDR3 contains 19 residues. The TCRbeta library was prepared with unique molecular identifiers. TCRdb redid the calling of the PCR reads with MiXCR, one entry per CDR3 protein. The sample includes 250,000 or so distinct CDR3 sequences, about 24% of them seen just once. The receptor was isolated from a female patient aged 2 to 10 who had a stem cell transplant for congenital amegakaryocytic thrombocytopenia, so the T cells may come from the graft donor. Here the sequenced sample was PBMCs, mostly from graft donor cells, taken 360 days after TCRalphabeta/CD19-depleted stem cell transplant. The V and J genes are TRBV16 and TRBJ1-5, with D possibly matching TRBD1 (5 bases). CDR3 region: CASSQLGQGDIRANQPQHF. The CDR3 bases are TGTGCCAGCAGCCAATTAGGTCAGGGAGACATACGGGCAAATCAGCCCCAGCATTTT.